The 16 T cell receptor beta chains below were found in one sample sequenced in a study of blood T cell repertoires in COVID-19. TCRdb's table, derived via immunoSEQ multiplex PCR, lists solely in-frame clones and lacks some. The sample yields fewer than 150,000 clones, roughly 84% seen once. Sequenced: peripheral blood. The receptors come from a woman in her 30s who had recovered from COVID-19.

CDR3 DNA sequence: TGTGCCAGCAGCTTATACCTAGCACTCGGAGATACGCAGTATTTT. It codes for CASSLYLALGDTQYF. J is TRBJ2-3 and V is TRBV5-6; D may be TRBD2 (5 bases). Germline V gives CDR1 SGHDT, CDR2 YYEEEE. This CDR3 contains 15 residues. V dropped 2 bases and J dropped 5 bases, with 15 bases sitting between them.

This chain connects TRBV9 to TRBJ2-2; 8 bases agree with TRBD1. The V gene's germline CDR1 is SGDLS and CDR2 YYNGEE. The CDR3 extends over 15 amino acids. Trimming took 4 bases from V and 1 from J; bases not matched to a gene: 3. The CDR3 loop is CASSPGQGNTGELFF. In DNA form, the CDR3 reads TGTGCCAGCAGCCCCGGACAGGGGAACACCGGGGAGCTGTTTTTT.

J is TRBJ2-7 and V is TRBV2; TRBD2 aligns across 8 bases. J lost 4 bases, V lost 3 bases, and 8 bases had no gene match. The CDR3 runs to 15 residues. Germline V gene lookup returns CDR1 SNHLY and CDR2 FYNNEI. The CDR3 here is CASSEDTSGIYEQYF. The CDR3 coding sequence is TGTGCCAGCAGTGAGGATACTAGCGGAATATACGAGCAGTACTTC.

This chain links TRBV5-1 with TRBJ1-1; D gene unclear. The V gene's germline CDR1 is SGHRS and CDR2 YFSETQ. V was pared by 0 bases and J by 3 bases, with 3 bases between. The CDR3 is 12 amino acids. The CDR3 is CASSLVDTEAFF. CDR3 sequence (DNA): TGCGCCAGCAGCTTGGTCGACACTGAAGCTTTCTTT.

This clone has a single count. V is TRBV5-1 and J is TRBJ2-7; 8 nucleotides align to TRBD1. There are 16 residues in the CDR3. The ends lost 0 bases at V and 0 bases at J; junction bases unmatched: 5. CDR1 and CDR2 from the germline V gene are SGHRS and YFSETQ. CDR3 DNA: TGCGCCAGCAGCTTGGGGGACAGGCCCAGCTCCTACGAGCAGTACTTC. Translation: CASSLGDRPSSYEQYF.

J is TRBJ1-3 and V is TRBV5-4; TRBD1 is a possible D gene (5 bases). The CDR3 runs 16 residues. Germline V gene lookup returns CDR1 SGHNT and CDR2 YYREEE (reference sequence). The V and J ends lost 3 bases and 1 base respectively, with 14 bases between them. CDR3 coding DNA: TGTGCCAGCAGCTCCACGCGGGACCAATCTGGAAACACCATATATTTT. Amino acid sequence: CASSSTRDQSGNTIYF. Based on the CDR3 plus reference TRBV5-4 and TRBJ1-3, the full variable domain is ETGVTQSPTHLIKTRGQQVTLRCSSQSGHNTVSWYQQALGQGPQFIFQYYREEENGRGNFPPRFSGLQFPNYSSELNVNALELDDSALYLCASSSTRDQSGNTIYFGEGSWLTVV.

The rearrangement joins TRBV10-3 to TRBJ1-2, with 8 nucleotides matching TRBD1. Germline trimming cut 6 bases from V and 3 bases from J; bases unmatched to any gene: 6. This CDR3 has 14 residues. Per the germline V gene, CDR1 is ENHRY and CDR2 is SYGVKD. CDR3 loop: CAIRSSGQDYGYTF. The CDR3 DNA reads TGTGCCATCAGGAGCTCGGGACAGGACTATGGCTACACCTTC.

The CDR3 spells CASSENDRTRAFF. The CDR3 DNA reads as TGTGCCAGCAGTGAAAACGACCGGACAAGAGCTTTCTTT. V usage is TRBV2 and J usage is TRBJ1-1; possible D gene TRBD1, 5 bases. CDR3 size: 13 residues. Looked up from germline, CDR1 is SNHLY and CDR2 is FYNNEI. V was clipped by 2 bases and J by 10 bases, with 14 bases between them.

This sequence joins TRBV7-8 and TRBJ2-7; tentative D call: TRBD2 (6 bases). Germline CDR1 is SGHVS and CDR2 is FQNEAQ. Trimming pared 8 bases from V and 4 bases from J, leaving 15 bases between. The CDR3 is 13 amino acids. CDR3 DNA: TGTGCCAGCGGAGGGAGCCCGGGATACGAGCAGTACTTC. Amino acids: CASGGSPGYEQYF.

This rearrangement joins TRBV5-6 to TRBJ2-7; 10 bases align to TRBD2. Germline V gene data show CDR1 as SGHDT and CDR2 as YYEEEE. This CDR3 has 15 residues. The J segment lost 2 bases and the V segment lost 4 bases, leaving 6 bases of the junction unmatched. The CDR3 sequence is CASSPSGRGTYEQYF. CDR3 DNA sequence: TGTGCCAGCAGCCCAAGCGGGAGGGGGACCTACGAGCAGTACTTC.

V is TRBV6-6 and J is TRBJ1-5; D perhaps matches TRBD1 (6 bases). V was trimmed by 4 bases and J by 0 bases, leaving 13 bases between them. In germline, CDR1 is MNHNY, CDR2 SVGAGI (reference sequence). The length of the CDR3 is 16 residues. DNA of the CDR3: TGTGCCAGCAGTTTCCGGACAGTTGATAGCAATCAGCCCCAGCATTTT. Amino acid sequence: CASSFRTVDSNQPQHF.

This clone occurred once. This CDR3 reads CASFPGGLETQYF. In nucleotides, the CDR3 is TGTGCCAGTTTTCCCGGGGGGCTGGAGACCCAGTACTTC. The chain joins TRBV6-6 to TRBJ2-5, with TRBD2 as a possible D gene (7 bases). Germline CDR1 is MNHNY and CDR2 is SVGAGI (reference sequence). V lost 9 bases and J lost 5, with 16 bases in between. The CDR3 length is 13 residues.

Notes on this clone: Mismatch with germline at one junction end may stem from a read error. At the DNA level, this CDR3 is encoded by other sequences in the same sample as well. V is TRBV5-1 and J is TRBJ1-5; TRBD1 matches at 11 bases. The CDR3 covers 15 residues. Germline V gives CDR1 SGHRS, CDR2 YFSETQ. Here the CDR3 DNA reads TGCGCCAGCAGCGTCACCGGGACAGGGGGAGAGCCTCAGCATTTT. This sequence encodes CASSVTGTGGEPQHF.

The chain couples TRBV29-1 to TRBJ2-5; 11 nucleotides align to TRBD1. The CDR3 consists of 14 residues. The germline gives CDR1 SQVTM, CDR2 ANQGSEA. The V and J ends lost 1 base and 7 bases, in that order; junction bases with no gene match: 5. The CDR3 bases are TGCAGCGTTGAAGGGACGGGACAGGGGGTGACCCAGTACTTC. This translates into CSVEGTGQGVTQYF.

This clone was counted a single time. V is TRBV9 and J is TRBJ2-7, with D perhaps TRBD2 (6 bases). Germline V CDR1 and CDR2: SGDLS, YYNGEE. V gave up 5 bases and J gave up 0 bases, with 12 bases separating them. The CDR3 is 14 residues long. This chain's CDR3 is CASSLGGSSYEQYF. CDR3 bases: TGTGCCAGCAGTCTCGGGGGTTCCTCCTACGAGCAGTACTTC.

The V and J genes are TRBV12-3 or TRBV12-4 and TRBJ2-5; TRBD1 matches at 9 bases. The junction had 5 bases not matched to a gene; V was cut back by 6 bases and J by 6 bases. The CDR3 runs 13 residues. The CDR3 DNA is TGTGCCAGCAGCACAGGGGGCGGGAAGACCCAGTACTTC. This translates into CASSTGGGKTQYF.